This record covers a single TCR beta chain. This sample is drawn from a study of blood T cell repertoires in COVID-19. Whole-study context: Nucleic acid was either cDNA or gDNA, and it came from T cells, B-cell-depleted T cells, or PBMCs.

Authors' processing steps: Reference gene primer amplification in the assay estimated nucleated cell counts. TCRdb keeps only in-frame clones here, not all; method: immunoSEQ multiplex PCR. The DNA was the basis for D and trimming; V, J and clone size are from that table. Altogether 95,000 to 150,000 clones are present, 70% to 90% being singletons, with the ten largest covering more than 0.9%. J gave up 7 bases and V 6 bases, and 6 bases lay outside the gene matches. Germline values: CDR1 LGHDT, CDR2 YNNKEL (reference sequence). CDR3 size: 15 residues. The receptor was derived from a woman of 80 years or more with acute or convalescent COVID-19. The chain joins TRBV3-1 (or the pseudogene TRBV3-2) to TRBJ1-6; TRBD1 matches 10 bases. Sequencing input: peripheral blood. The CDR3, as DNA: TGTGCCAGCAGTCAAATGGGACAGGGGAATTCACCCCTCCACTTT. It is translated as CASSQMGQGNSPLHF.